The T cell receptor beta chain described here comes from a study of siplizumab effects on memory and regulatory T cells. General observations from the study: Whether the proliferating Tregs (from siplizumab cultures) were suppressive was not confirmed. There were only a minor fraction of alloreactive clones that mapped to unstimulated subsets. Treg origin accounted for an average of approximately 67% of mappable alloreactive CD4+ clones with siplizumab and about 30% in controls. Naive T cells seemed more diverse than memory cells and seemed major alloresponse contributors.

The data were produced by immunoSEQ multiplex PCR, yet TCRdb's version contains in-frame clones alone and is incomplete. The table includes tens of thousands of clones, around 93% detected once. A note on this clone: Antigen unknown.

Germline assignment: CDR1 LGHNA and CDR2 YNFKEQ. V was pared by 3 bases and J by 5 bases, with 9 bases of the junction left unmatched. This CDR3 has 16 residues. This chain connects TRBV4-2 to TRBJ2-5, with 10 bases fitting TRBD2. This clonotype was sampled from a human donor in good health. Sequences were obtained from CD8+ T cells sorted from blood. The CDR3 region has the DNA TGTGCCAGCAGCCAGGAATTAGCGGGGGGCCGGGAGACCCAGTACTTC. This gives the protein CASSQELAGGRETQYF.